Listed below are T cell receptor beta chains from one sample, sequenced in a study of T cells in localized non-small cell lung cancer. The data were produced by immunoSEQ multiplex PCR, yet TCRdb's version contains in-frame clones alone and is incomplete. The sample lists about 70,000 clones; roughly nine tenths were seen once. Sample: peripheral blood, taken before any cancer treatment. The receptors here all came from a male donor at least 60 years old with stage III squamous cell lung carcinoma. The CDR3 runs from the conserved cysteine through the conserved F or W. The D gene is left open where the match is weak. Expanded clones are given a class, and other clones once, few, many or no size at all.

clone size,J gene,V gene,D gene,CDR3 protein,CDR3 DNA
.,TRBJ2-5,TRBV29-1,.,CSAHRVPGETQYF,TGCAGCGCCCACCGGGTGCCGGGGGAGACCCAGTACTTC
.,TRBJ1-6,TRBV30,.,CAWRSKGVSRSPLHF,TGTGCCTGGAGATCTAAAGGGGTCTCAAGGTCACCCCTCCACTTT
.,TRBJ1-6,TRBV6-5,.,CASRPTSSNNSPLHF,TGTGCCAGCAGACCAACCTCGAGCAATAATTCACCCCTCCACTTT
.,TRBJ1-2,TRBV5-5,TRBD1,CASSLASGQGGIYGYTF,TGTGCCAGCAGCTTGGCCTCGGGACAGGGGGGGATCTATGGCTACACCTTC
.,TRBJ1-2,TRBV6-1,.,CASSERLTAYYGYTF,TGTGCCAGCAGTGAACGGTTGACAGCCTACTATGGCTACACCTTC
.,TRBJ1-5,TRBV7-2,.,CASSLDIGRSNQPQHF,TGTGCCAGCAGCTTAGACATCGGTCGTAGCAATCAGCCCCAGCATTTT
.,TRBJ1-6,TRBV28,.,CASSPQQGSGSPLHF,TGTGCCAGCAGTCCTCAACAGGGTTCCGGCTCACCCCTCCACTTT
.,TRBJ1-5,TRBV19,.,CASSIGQGNQPQHF,TGTGCCAGTAGTATCGGGCAGGGCAATCAGCCCCAGCATTTT
.,TRBJ1-2,TRBV27,.,CASSLAGNYGYTF,TGTGCCAGCAGTTTGGCAGGGAACTATGGCTACACCTTC
.,TRBJ2-5,TRBV7-9,.,CASSAGSEETQYF,TGTGCCAGCAGCGCCGGGAGTGAAGAGACCCAGTACTTC
.,TRBJ2-1,TRBV6-5,TRBD2,CASSYMAGGPYNEQFF,TGTGCCAGCAGTTACATGGCGGGGGGGCCCTACAATGAGCAGTTCTTC
.,TRBJ2-7,TRBV9,.,CASSVNPGREREQYF,TGTGCCAGCAGCGTAAACCCAGGACGCGAACGCGAGCAGTACTTC
.,TRBJ1-2,TRBV18,.,CASSPGTEGHYGYTF,TGTGCCAGCTCACCAGGAACCGAGGGGCACTATGGCTACACCTTC
.,TRBJ2-3,TRBV6-5,.,CASSREDTQYF,TGTGCCAGCAGCCGAGAAGATACGCAGTATTTT
few,TRBJ1-2,TRBV5-1,.,CASSLERINYGYTF,TGCGCCAGCAGCTTGGAACGAATTAACTATGGCTACACCTTC
once,TRBJ2-5,TRBV12-5,.,CASGGSGARETQYF,TGTGCTAGTGGTGGGTCGGGGGCACGTGAGACCCAGTACTTC
once,TRBJ1-5,TRBV19,.,CASNKGNQPQHF,TGTGCCAGTAATAAAGGCAATCAGCCCCAGCATTTT
.,TRBJ1-3,TRBV5-8,.,CASSRWSGETIYF,TGTGCCAGCAGCCGGTGGTCAGGGGAAACCATATATTTT
.,TRBJ2-1,TRBV10-3,TRBD1,CAIRPGQGGYEQFF,TGTGCCATCAGGCCGGGACAGGGAGGCTATGAGCAGTTCTTC
.,TRBJ1-5,TRBV5-6,.,CASSLYSNQPQHF,TGTGCCAGCAGCTTGTATAGCAATCAGCCCCAGCATTTT
.,TRBJ2-3,TRBV6-5,.,CASSYRTGRATDTQYF,TGTGCCAGCAGTTACAGGACAGGGAGGGCCACAGATACGCAGTATTTT
.,TRBJ1-6,TRBV4-1,TRBD1,CASSQDLGQSSYNSPLHF,TGCGCCAGCAGCCAAGATCTGGGACAGAGCTCCTATAATTCACCCCTCCACTTT
.,TRBJ1-5,TRBV6-1,.,CASSVFRSPTDGNHQPQHF,TGTGCCAGCAGTGTTTTTCGATCCCCGACCGACGGGAATCATCAGCCCCAGCATTTT
.,TRBJ2-7,TRBV2,.,CASRMDSSYEQYF,TGTGCCAGCAGAATGGACAGTTCCTACGAGCAGTACTTC
.,TRBJ1-5,TRBV5-5,.,CASSPVSSNNQPQHF,TGTGCCAGCAGCCCTGTCTCCAGTAATAATCAGCCCCAGCATTTT
.,TRBJ1-2,TRBV6-1,.,CASSGSYQYGYTF,TGTGCCAGCAGTGGTTCTTATCAGTATGGCTACACCTTC
.,TRBJ2-3,TRBV6-1,TRBD2,CASSGRTSGTDTQYF,TGTGCCAGCAGTGGCCGGACTAGCGGCACAGATACGCAGTATTTT
.,TRBJ2-1,TRBV9,.,CASSVDNEQFF,TGTGCCAGCAGCGTAGACAATGAGCAGTTCTTC
.,TRBJ2-1,TRBV28,TRBD2,CASSPAGGLYEQFF,TGTGCCAGCAGTCCAGCGGGGGGCCTTTATGAGCAGTTCTTC
.,TRBJ1-1,TRBV6-5,.,CASSFGLWKDTEAFF,TGTGCCAGCAGTTTTGGTCTGTGGAAGGACACTGAAGCTTTCTTT
.,TRBJ2-7,TRBV18,.,CASSPDLYEQYF,TGTGCCAGCTCACCGGACCTCTACGAGCAGTACTTC
.,TRBJ1-1,TRBV6-1,.,CASVGLGSTEAFF,TGTGCCAGCGTGGGGTTAGGCAGCACTGAAGCTTTCTTT
.,TRBJ1-4,TRBV11-2,.,CASSLAAPTNEKLFF,TGTGCCAGCAGCTTAGCGGCCCCAACTAATGAAAAACTGTTTTTT
.,TRBJ2-3,TRBV6-1,TRBD1,CASTETGTDTQYF,TGTGCCAGCACGGAGACAGGGACAGATACGCAGTATTTT
.,TRBJ1-2,TRBV19,.,CASSSQAHPNYGYTF,TGTGCCAGTAGTTCGCAGGCCCATCCTAACTATGGCTACACCTTC
once,TRBJ2-1,TRBV6-6,.,CASSYPGAPDGEQFF,TGTGCCAGCAGTTACCCCGGGGCTCCCGATGGAGAGCAGTTCTTC
.,TRBJ1-1,TRBV5-4,TRBD1,CASSLLTGGKAAFF,TGTGCCAGCAGCTTGCTTACAGGGGGCAAGGCAGCTTTCTTT
.,TRBJ2-7,TRBV9,.,CASSVAGKSYEQYF,TGTGCCAGCAGCGTAGCCGGGAAGTCCTACGAGCAGTACTTC
.,TRBJ1-2,TRBV5-1,.,CASSGQTNYGYTF,TGCGCCAGCAGCGGACAGACTAACTATGGCTACACCTTC
.,TRBJ2-3,TRBV4-2,TRBD2,CASSQNTPSGTDTQYF,TGTGCCAGCAGCCAAAATACTCCTAGCGGGACAGATACGCAGTATTTT
.,TRBJ1-5,TRBV7-9,.,CASSRTGGRNQPQHF,TGTGCCAGCAGCCGTACTGGGGGCCGCAATCAGCCCCAGCATTTT
.,TRBJ2-2,TRBV5-5,.,CASSFGLTGELFF,TGTGCCAGCAGCTTCGGTTTGACCGGGGAGCTGTTTTTT
.,TRBJ1-5,TRBV6-5,.,CASSWGGSGNQPQHF,TGTGCCAGCAGCTGGGGGGGATCAGGTAATCAGCCCCAGCATTTT
.,TRBJ2-3,TRBV4-1,.,CASSPKVVVSTDTQYF,TGCGCCAGCAGCCCAAAAGTTGTGGTGAGCACAGATACGCAGTATTTT